The 4 T cell receptor beta chains in this list originate from one sample, sequenced in a study of cytomegalovirus exposure and HLA in healthy donors. Using immunoSEQ multiplex PCR, the repertoire was profiled, and TCRdb retains in-frame clones only, with some absent. The sample yields roughly 140,000 clones, roughly 91% seen once. Sequencing was performed on PBMCs. Every receptor here comes from a woman under 30 in good health and CMV-seropositive.

The chain uses TRBV2 and TRBJ2-7, with 7 bases fitting TRBD2. Germline CDR1 SNHLY, CDR2 FYNNEI. The CDR3 is made up of 17 amino acids. J lost 1 base, V lost 3 bases, and 12 bases had no gene match. The CDR3 region has the DNA TGTGCCAGCAGTGAGACGGCCGGCGGGAGTTATTCCTACGAGCAGTACTTC. Translation: CASSETAGGSYSYEQYF.

This clone was recorded only once. The rearrangement uses TRBV30 and TRBJ1-2; the D is unclear. Trimming removed 3 bases from V and 8 bases from J, with 16 bases in between. This CDR3 is built from 13 residues. Germline lookup yields CDR1 GTSNPN and CDR2 SVGIG (reference sequence). The CDR3 sequence is CAWSLFNEAGYTF. Here the CDR3 DNA reads TGTGCCTGGAGCCTGTTTAACGAAGCCGGCTACACCTTC.

The genes are TRBV6-1 and TRBJ1-4; D is perhaps TRBD1 (5 bases). This CDR3 is built from 16 residues. Germline V gene sequence: CDR1 MNHNS, CDR2 SASEGT. V was cut by 3 bases and J by 0 bases, with 11 bases left in between. The CDR3 spells CASSDTAGATNEKLFF. The CDR3 DNA reads as TGTGCCAGCAGTGACACTGCGGGGGCAACTAATGAAAAACTGTTTTTT.

This clone is a singleton in its sample. The chain couples TRBV7-9 to TRBJ1-1; 9 nucleotides match TRBD1. With V trimmed by 1 base and J by 8 bases, 8 bases remained unmatched. The length of the CDR3 is 15 residues. Germline V gene data show CDR1 as SEHNR and CDR2 as FQNEAQ (reference sequence). The CDR3 DNA follows: TGTGCCAGCAGCTTAGGACACAGGGGGCGACGGGAAGCTTTCTTT. Translated: CASSLGHRGRREAFF.